This entry is about one TCR beta chain. This specimen belongs to a study of CD8+ T cells in alopecia areata. For the study at large: Affected scalp percentage determined the severity score of treated patients.

The CDR3 has 12 residues. CDR1 and CDR2 (germline): GTSNPN, SVGIG (reference sequence). Deletions cut 3 bases from V and 8 bases from J, with 10 bases between. cDNA prepared by RNA extraction and subsequent reverse transcription served as the template for sequencing. Repertoires were generated with immunoSEQ multiplex PCR, while TCRdb's copy carries only in-frame clones and drops some. The sample includes fewer than 200,000 clones, less than 70% of them seen just once. Treatment in this sample: oral pan-JAK inhibitor, 5-10 mg twice daily. Collection of lesional scalp punch biopsies and peripheral blood was performed in alopecia areata patients.

The sample here was CD4+ T cells sorted from blood, taken at week 24, from a patient treated with tofacitinib. This chain connects TRBV30 to TRBJ1-4; D is possibly TRBD1 (6 bases). The origin of this receptor is a human donor with alopecia areata. DNA of the CDR3: TGTGCCTGGAGGGACAGAAGCGAAAAACTGTTTTTT. This gives the protein CAWRDRSEKLFF.